The present T cell receptor (beta chain) was sequenced within a study of memory CD4+ T cells and cytomegalovirus serostatus. The sort gate was single viable CD3+CD4+CD8-CD45RO+ cells for memory CD4+ T cells. Positive selection with CD4 microbeads enriched total CD4+ T cells. Here immunoSEQ multiplex PCR was the method, and the copy in TCRdb shows in-frame clones only, minus some. The sample yields roughly 50,000 clones, roughly 79% seen once. This CDR3 contains 12 residues. CDR1 and CDR2 (germline): SGHTA, FQGNSA. V shed 3 bases and J shed 2 bases, with 4 bases lying between them. The TCR comes from an adult in good health and CMV-seronegative. This chain joins TRBV7-2 and TRBJ2-5; D is ambiguous. Sample: memory CD4+ T cells from blood. CDR3 sequence reads: CASSFGQETQYF. In nucleotides, the CDR3 is TGTGCCAGCAGCTTCGGACAAGAGACCCAGTACTTC.